Shown below are 5 T cell receptor beta chains from a single sample sequenced in a study of cytomegalovirus exposure and HLA in healthy donors. Sequencing used immunoSEQ multiplex PCR; TCRdb keeps in-frame clones, though not all of them. The data hold some 83,000 clones, with around 94% observed a single time. Sequencing used PBMCs. The receptors were gathered from a young woman in good health and CMV-seronegative.

J is TRBJ1-5 and V is TRBV19; the D gene is possibly TRBD1 (6 bases). Trimming removed 6 bases at V and 6 bases at J, with 12 bases between. Per germline, CDR1 LNHDA and CDR2 SQIVND (reference sequence). The CDR3 has 13 residues. The CDR3 reads CASSKMGAQPQHF. Written as DNA, the CDR3 is TGTGCCAGTAGCAAGATGGGGGCTCAGCCCCAGCATTTT.

V gene TRBV5-1 combines with J gene TRBJ1-3; D gene ambiguous. The CDR3 runs 16 residues. The V gene's germline CDR1 is SGHRS and CDR2 YFSETQ. V was cut by 2 bases and J by 0 bases, with 12 bases left in between. CDR3 nucleotide sequence: TGCGCCAGCAGCTTTCTTGGAGGCTTCTCTGGAAACACCATATATTTT. Translated, it gives CASSFLGGFSGNTIYF.

The chain's CDR3 is CASSVGAGASTDTQYF. The CDR3 DNA follows: TGTGCCAGCAGCGTAGGGGCAGGGGCTAGCACAGATACGCAGTATTTT. The V call is TRBV9, the J call TRBJ2-3, with D possibly matching TRBD1 (6 bases). The CDR3 extends over 16 amino acids. Trimming removed 0 bases at V and 0 bases at J, with 11 bases between. Germline lookup yields CDR1 SGDLS and CDR2 YYNGEE. Full variable domain (outside the CDR3, taken from reference TRBV9 and TRBJ2-3): DSGVTQTPKHLITATGQRVTLRCSPRSGDLSVYWYQQSLDQGLQFLIQYYNGEERAKGNILERFSAQQFPDLHSELNLSSLELGDSALYFCASSVGAGASTDTQYFGPGTRLTVL.

The chain has TRBV6-1 and TRBJ2-3; 10 nucleotides match TRBD2. The CDR3 length is 17 residues. V dropped 2 bases and J dropped 2; count of bases not matched to a gene: 7. Per germline, CDR1 MNHNS and CDR2 SASEGT. DNA for the CDR3: TGTGCCAGCAGTGAACCTATAAGCGGGGGGGACACAGATACGCAGTATTTT. Translating it yields CASSEPISGGDTDTQYF.

Regarding this clone: Other DNA sequences in this specimen translate into the identical CDR3. The chain is built from TRBV6-1 and TRBJ1-1; tentatively, D is TRBD1 (5 bases). CDR1 is MNHNS and CDR2 is SASEGT in the germline V gene. V lost 1 base, J lost 0 bases, and 6 bases lay in between. The CDR3 spans 14 residues. The CDR3 loop reads CASSEGQLNTEAFF. The CDR3 DNA is TGTGCCAGCAGTGAAGGACAGCTGAACACTGAAGCTTTCTTT.